This T cell receptor (beta chain) was observed in a study of cytomegalovirus exposure and HLA in healthy donors (dated by TCRdb to 2016 to 2017). In the study overall: The 650 to 750 repertoires of the first cohort and the 120 or so validation repertoires were produced on the same platform, according to a later analysis. A separate validation cohort of 100 to 150 different subjects was used in addition to the roughly 620-subject first cohort. The study aimed to test whether signatures of past pathogen exposure could be identified by cataloging public T cell receptors. To predict cytomegalovirus infection status, the study brought together high-throughput TCR immunosequencing, statistical association of individual TCRs with disease status, and machine learning.

Receptor amplification or capture employed the immunoSEQ multiplex PCR assay. Concerning the study's data processing: A statistical classification framework was built for diagnosing cytomegalovirus status from the catalog of TCR beta chain sequences. What TCRdb holds here is the immuneACCESS table cut down to in-frame rearrangements. Part of the clones is not present; checked against another copy, under half of the missing clones reflect an unresolved V gene, and the others are unexplained. V and J calls and clone size are given by that table; D and trimming were obtained from the DNA. Here the sample has some 240,000 clones; around nine tenths occur a single time. The ten largest clones take up 1.5% to 2.5% of the sample. The paper as a whole reports these results and caveats: A later analysis lacked HLA typing for the validation cohort, so it scored co-occurrence in that cohort across all 110 or so repertoires. The authors suggested that the approach could potentially be extended to other disease states and immunological phenotypes. The study gave a list of 150 to 200 TCR beta chains associated with cytomegalovirus. Of the cluster scores, roughly 95% were above 0 in a later analysis, which found that TCRs clustered in the first cohort also tended to co-occur in the 120 validation repertoires. Most TCR sequences were observed very rarely across donors, whereas some public TCRs were present in many individuals. The classifier was reported to diagnose cytomegalovirus status with high specificity and sensitivity in both the original and validation cohorts. Three of the identified cytomegalovirus-associated TCR beta chains were confirmed in vitro to be specific for cytomegalovirus antigens.

Donors formed part of the validation cohort, which comprised 95 to 150 subjects and was distinct from the first cohort of 670 or so subjects. This clone showed up just once. Its antigen is unknown. Base qualities are not at hand, and no much larger clone is one base apart. The junction shows trimming of 5 bases on V and 2 bases on J, and the gene matches do not reach 7 bases of it. The CDR1 and CDR2 encoded by the germline V gene are SGHAT and FQNNGV. From the cysteine through the phenylalanine, the CDR3 covers 15 amino acids. The sequence is cut down to CDR3 DNA, 45 bases in frame from base 1. Material: PBMCs. This receptor was taken from a woman aged 18-29 years in good health and CMV-seropositive. The V and J segments used are TRBV11-2 and TRBJ2-7, and 9 junctional nucleotides match TRBD1. The CDR3 reads CASSARDRAAYEQYF. The sequence in DNA is TGTGCCAGCAGCGCCCGGGACAGGGCCGCCTACGAGCAGTACTTC.